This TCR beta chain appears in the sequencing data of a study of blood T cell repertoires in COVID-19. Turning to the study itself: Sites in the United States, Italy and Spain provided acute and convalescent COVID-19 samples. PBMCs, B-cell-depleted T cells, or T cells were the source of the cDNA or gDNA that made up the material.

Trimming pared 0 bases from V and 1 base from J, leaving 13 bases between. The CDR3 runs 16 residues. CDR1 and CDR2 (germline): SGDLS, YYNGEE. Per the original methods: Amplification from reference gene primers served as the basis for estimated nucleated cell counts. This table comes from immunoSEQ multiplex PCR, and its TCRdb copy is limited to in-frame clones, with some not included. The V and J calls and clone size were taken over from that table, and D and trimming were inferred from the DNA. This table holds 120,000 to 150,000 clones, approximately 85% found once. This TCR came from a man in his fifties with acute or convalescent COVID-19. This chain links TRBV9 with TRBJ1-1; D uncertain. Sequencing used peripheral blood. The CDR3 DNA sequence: TGTGCCAGCAGCGTAGGTCTCGCCGCAGAGAACACTGAAGCTTTCTTT. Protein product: CASSVGLAAENTEAFF.